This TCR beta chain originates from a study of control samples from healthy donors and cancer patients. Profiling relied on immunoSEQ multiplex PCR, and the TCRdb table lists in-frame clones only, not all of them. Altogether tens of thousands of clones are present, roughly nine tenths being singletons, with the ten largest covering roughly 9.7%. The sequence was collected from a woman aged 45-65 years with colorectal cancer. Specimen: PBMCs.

The CDR3 is CASSKPREQRREDGYTF. In DNA form, the CDR3 reads TGTGCCAGCAGCAAACCCCGAGAGCAAAGGAGGGAGGATGGCTACACCTTC. The chain has TRBV21-1 and TRBJ1-2. TRBV21-1 is annotated as a pseudogene. The CDR3 extends over 17 amino acids.